This TCR beta chain stems from a study of graft-versus-host responses after intestinal transplantation. At the level of the study: All recipients were transplanted with multivisceral, liver-intestinal, or isolated intestinal grafts. Anti-thymocyte globulin induction, then tacrolimus and steroids for two to four years, went to all recipients. Points from the study as a whole: Researchers found GvH clones in recipient marrow, and some showed up first in ileum or blood. Individuals carrying graft-donor T cell macrochimerism showed high graft-versus-host to host-versus-graft clonal ratios in allografts.

Some clones are missing from TCRdb's copy, which holds only in-frame ones; the method was immunoSEQ multiplex PCR. The repertoire holds about 92,000 clones, with 90% to 95% as singletons. About this clone: Its specificity is unknown.

The clonotype originates from a human donor who received an intestinal transplant. The specimen was unstimulated CD8+ T cells sorted from spleen or lymph node cells, collected before intestinal transplant.

CDR3 residues: CASSLGREYGTDTQYF. DNA for the CDR3: TGTGCCAGCAGCTTAGGTCGGGAATACGGGACAGATACGCAGTATTTT. The J gene is TRBJ2-3, the V gene TRBV7-6; D might be TRBD2 (5 bases). Germline V lookup: CDR1 SGHVS, CDR2 FNYEAQ. The CDR3 runs 16 residues. Trimming shortened V by 1 base and J by 3 bases, and 14 bases separated the two germline ends.